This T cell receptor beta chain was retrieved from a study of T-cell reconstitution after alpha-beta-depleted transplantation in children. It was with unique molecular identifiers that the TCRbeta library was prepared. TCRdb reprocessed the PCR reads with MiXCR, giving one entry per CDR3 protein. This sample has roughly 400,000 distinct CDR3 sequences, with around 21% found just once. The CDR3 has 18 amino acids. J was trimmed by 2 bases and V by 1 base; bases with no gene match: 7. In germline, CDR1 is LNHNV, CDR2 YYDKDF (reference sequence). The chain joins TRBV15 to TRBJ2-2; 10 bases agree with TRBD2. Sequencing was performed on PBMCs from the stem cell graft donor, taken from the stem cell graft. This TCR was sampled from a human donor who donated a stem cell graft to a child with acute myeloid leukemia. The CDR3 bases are TGTGCCACCAGCAGAGCCTACACTAGCGGGGCTAACACCGGGGAGCTGTTTTTT. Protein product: CATSRAYTSGANTGELFF.